A selection of T cell receptor beta chains follows, all from one sample in a study of shared clonotypes between healthy human individuals. Clones were sequenced by immunoSEQ multiplex PCR, and TCRdb holds only the in-frame ones, with some missing. The data show about 1.5 million clones, about 96% seen once. Sequenced material: naive CD4+ T cells sorted from blood. Every receptor here comes from a man aged 25 to 40 in good health. CDR3s include the opening cysteine and the closing phenylalanine or tryptophan. The D gene is left open where the match is weak. The size entry is marked missing in some rows and otherwise reads once, few, many or a size class.

clone_size j_call v_call d_call cdr3_aa cdr3_nt
- TRBJ1-5 TRBV5-1 - CASSIPTKVGAKHF TGCGCCAGCAGCATCCCTACAAAGGTGGGGGCGAAGCATTTT
- TRBJ2-1 TRBV10-3 - CAISDLRDPLGDEQFF TGTGCCATCAGTGATCTTAGGGACCCCCTTGGGGATGAGCAGTTCTTC
- TRBJ2-7 TRBV6-5 TRBD1 CASSPEGQGSEQYF TGTGCCAGCAGTCCAGAGGGACAGGGGTCCGAGCAGTACTTC
- TRBJ2-1 TRBV9 - CASSPGATNREQFF TGTGCCAGCAGCCCAGGGGCCACCAATCGGGAGCAGTTCTTC
- TRBJ1-2 TRBV11-2 - CASSLVRAPGHGYTF TGTGCCAGCAGCTTAGTAAGAGCCCCAGGGCATGGCTACACCTTC
- TRBJ2-3 TRBV18 TRBD1 CASRGQGAFYTQYF TGTGCCAGCCGAGGACAGGGGGCATTCTATACGCAGTATTTT
once TRBJ2-7 TRBV9 TRBD1 CASSVNPYRGRSYEQYF TGTGCCAGCAGCGTCAACCCGTACAGGGGCCGCTCCTACGAGCAGTACTTC
- TRBJ1-5 TRBV7-2 TRBD1 CASSYPGQGIGQPQHF TGTGCCAGCAGCTATCCGGGACAGGGGATTGGGCAGCCCCAGCATTTT
few TRBJ2-1 TRBV7-2 - CASKPPGFRTNNEQFF TGTGCCAGCAAACCTCCCGGCTTTCGTACGAACAATGAGCAGTTCTTC
- TRBJ1-3 TRBV7-9 - CASSLARADSGNTIYF TGTGCCAGCAGCTTAGCGAGGGCGGACTCTGGAAACACCATATATTTT
- TRBJ1-5 TRBV9 - CASSAGVDFGQPQHF TGTGCCAGCAGCGCCGGGGTCGACTTCGGTCAGCCCCAGCATTTT
- TRBJ1-1 TRBV10-3 - CAISGGQNTEAFF TGTGCCATCAGTGGAGGACAGAACACTGAAGCTTTCTTT
- TRBJ2-1 TRBV11-2 TRBD2 CASSFLAGVGNEQFF TGTGCCAGCAGCTTTTTAGCGGGAGTCGGTAATGAGCAGTTCTTC
once TRBJ2-3 TRBV5-1 - CASSLARFGTQYF TGCGCCAGCAGCTTGGCCAGGTTTGGTACGCAGTATTTT
- TRBJ2-3 TRBV12-5 TRBD2 CASGLAGTDTQYF TGTGCTAGTGGACTAGCGGGAACAGATACGCAGTATTTT
- TRBJ2-1 TRBV25-1 - CASSELRTDFREQFF TGTGCCAGCAGTGAATTAAGGACAGATTTTCGCGAGCAGTTCTTC
- TRBJ2-1 TRBV25-1 TRBD2 CASSLAGGPYYNEQFF TGTGCCAGCAGCCTAGCGGGAGGGCCTTATTACAATGAGCAGTTCTTC
- TRBJ1-1 TRBV27 - CASRGLLDLLMNTEAFF TGTGCCAGCAGGGGCCTTTTGGACCTACTAATGAACACTGAAGCTTTCTTT
once TRBJ1-1 TRBV6-1 - CASSDTGSTEAFF TGTGCCAGCAGTGATACGGGAAGCACTGAAGCTTTCTTT
- TRBJ2-2 TRBV27 - CASRPGISGELFF TGTGCCAGCAGGCCAGGGATTAGCGGGGAGCTGTTTTTT
- TRBJ2-2 TRBV28 - CATHSKSNTGELFF TGTGCCACCCATTCCAAATCGAACACCGGGGAGCTGTTTTTT
- TRBJ1-1 TRBV6-1 - CASFFGMPSEAFF TGTGCCAGCTTTTTTGGGATGCCATCTGAAGCTTTCTTT
few TRBJ2-7 TRBV5-1 - CASSGGLGDYEQYF TGCGCCAGCAGCGGAGGGTTGGGGGACTACGAGCAGTACTTC
- TRBJ2-7 TRBV18 TRBD1 CASSNTGTGGYEQYF TGTGCCAGCTCAAATACCGGGACAGGGGGCTACGAGCAGTACTTC
- TRBJ2-3 TRBV9 TRBD2 CASSLGLAGASDTQYF TGTGCCAGCAGCTTGGGACTAGCGGGAGCCTCTGATACGCAGTATTTT
once TRBJ2-2 TRBV11-2 - CASSLDHGRGVGELFF TGTGCCAGCAGCTTAGATCACGGGCGGGGCGTCGGGGAGCTGTTTTTT
- TRBJ1-2 TRBV5-6 TRBD1 CASSLAAGGGYTF TGTGCCAGCAGCTTGGCGGCAGGGGGAGGCTACACCTTC
- TRBJ1-2 TRBV7-9 - CASSFGGVYGYTF TGTGCCAGCAGCTTCGGTGGGGTCTATGGCTACACCTTC
- TRBJ1-5 TRBV27 TRBD1 CASSLDARGLGQPQHF TGTGCCAGCAGTTTAGACGCCAGGGGGTTGGGGCAGCCCCAGCATTTT
- TRBJ2-7 TRBV5-1 - CASSLEGTYEQYF TGCGCCAGCAGCTTGGAGGGGACCTACGAGCAGTACTTC
- TRBJ2-1 TRBV28 - CASSLYLSRVQGYDEQFF TGTGCCAGCAGTTTATACCTCAGCCGGGTACAGGGTTACGATGAGCAGTTCTTC
- TRBJ2-3 TRBV5-5 - CASSPPRHTSVDTQYF TGTGCCAGCAGCCCTCCCCGGCACACATCGGTAGATACGCAGTATTTT
- TRBJ1-1 TRBV29-1 TRBD1 CSGTGQLLENTEAFF TGCAGCGGAACGGGACAGCTATTAGAGAACACTGAAGCTTTCTTT
- TRBJ2-2 TRBV5-3 - CARSLCGDTGELFF TGTGCCAGAAGCTTGTGTGGGGACACCGGGGAGCTGTTTTTT
- TRBJ2-3 TRBV7-2 TRBD2 CASSHGTSGRTDTQYF TGTGCCAGCAGCCACGGGACTAGCGGGCGCACAGATACGCAGTATTTT
- TRBJ2-1 TRBV29-1 TRBD2 CSVDPAGGPLYNEQFF TGCAGCGTTGACCCAGCGGGAGGGCCGTTATACAATGAGCAGTTCTTC
- TRBJ2-7 TRBV7-2 - CASSLSLPYEQYF TGTGCCAGCAGCTTATCGCTTCCCTACGAGCAGTACTTC
few TRBJ2-5 TRBV7-2 - CASSFGETQYF TGTGCCAGCAGCTTCGGAGAGACCCAGTACTTC
- TRBJ1-4 TRBV19 - CASSNSRNEKLFF TGTGCCAGTTCGAACAGTAGAAATGAAAAACTGTTTTTT
- TRBJ2-7 TRBV5-5 TRBD1 CASSLGDRVSYEQYF TGTGCCAGCAGCTTGGGGGACAGGGTATCATACGAGCAGTACTTC
once TRBJ2-1 TRBV7-2 TRBD2 CASSSGLAIYNEQFF TGTGCCAGCAGCTCAGGACTAGCGATATACAATGAGCAGTTCTTC
- TRBJ1-1 TRBV6-5 - CASSYSEPGQPIF TGTGCCAGCAGTTACTCCGAACCCGGACAGCCAATCTTT
- TRBJ1-2 TRBV19 - CASSIAEAGRYGYTF TGTGCCAGTAGTATTGCAGAAGCCGGCCGTTATGGCTACACCTTC
once TRBJ2-7 TRBV2 TRBD1 CASSEAPGQGSYEQYF TGTGCCAGCAGTGAAGCGCCGGGACAGGGTTCCTACGAGCAGTACTTC
- TRBJ1-3 TRBV14 - CASSHISSGNTIYF TGTGCCAGCAGCCACATTTCCTCTGGAAACACCATATATTTT
- TRBJ1-5 TRBV19 TRBD1 CASTQGRQGARDNQPQHF TGTGCCAGTACCCAGGGGAGGCAGGGGGCAAGGGACAATCAGCCCCAGCATTTT
- TRBJ2-1 TRBV7-2 - CASSLVGTNFYNEQFF TGTGCCAGCAGCCTCGTCGGGACAAACTTCTACAATGAGCAGTTCTTC
- TRBJ2-7 TRBV2 - CASSGVQQDPYEQYF TGTGCCAGCAGTGGGGTTCAACAGGACCCCTACGAGCAGTACTTC
once TRBJ1-3 TRBV6-1 - CASSEARVVGTGNTIYF TGTGCCAGCAGTGAAGCGCGAGTGGTGGGGACAGGAAACACCATATATTTT
- TRBJ2-7 TRBV27 TRBD2 CASSSGQGLAGGITYEQYF TGTGCCAGCAGTTCAGGACAGGGTCTAGCGGGAGGGATTACCTACGAGCAGTACTTC
once TRBJ2-2 TRBV28 TRBD2 CAGKAGGPGELFF TGTGCCGGGAAAGCGGGAGGGCCCGGGGAGCTGTTTTTT
- TRBJ1-4 TRBV19 - CASSYAGLNEKLFF TGTGCCAGTAGTTATGCAGGGCTTAATGAAAAACTGTTTTTT
- TRBJ2-3 TRBV4-3 TRBD2 CASSQGTSGITKADTQYF TGCGCCAGCAGCCAAGGGACTAGCGGGATAACAAAGGCAGATACGCAGTATTTT